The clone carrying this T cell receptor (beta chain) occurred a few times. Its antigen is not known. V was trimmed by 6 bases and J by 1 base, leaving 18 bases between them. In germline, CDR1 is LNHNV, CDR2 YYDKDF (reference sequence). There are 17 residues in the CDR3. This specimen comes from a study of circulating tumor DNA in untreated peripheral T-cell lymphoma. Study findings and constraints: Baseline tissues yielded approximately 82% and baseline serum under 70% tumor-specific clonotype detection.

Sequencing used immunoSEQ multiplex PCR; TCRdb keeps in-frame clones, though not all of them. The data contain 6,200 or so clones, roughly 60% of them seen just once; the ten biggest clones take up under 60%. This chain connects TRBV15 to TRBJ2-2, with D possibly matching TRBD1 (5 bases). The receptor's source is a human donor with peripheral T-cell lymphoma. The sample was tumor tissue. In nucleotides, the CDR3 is TGTGCCACCAGGAAAGAGGACGGACACCTGAACACCGGGGAGCTGTTTTTT. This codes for CATRKEDGHLNTGELFF.